These 14 T cell receptor beta chains were sequenced from one sample in a study of shared T cell receptors in the human thymus. Data came from immunoSEQ multiplex PCR; TCRdb stores just in-frame clones and leaves some out. The sample consists of 500,000 to 550,000 clones, around 78% of them appearing once. The same specimen was also included in a second study, on human thymus T cells.

Source material: thymocytes. The receptors were gathered from a boy less than two years old with a congenital heart defect.

The chain carries TRBV15 and TRBJ1-3, with D hard to call. Trimming removed 3 bases from V and 5 bases from J, with 17 bases in between. Looked up from germline, CDR1 is LNHNV and CDR2 is YYDKDF (reference sequence). The CDR3 length is 16 residues. The CDR3 is CATSRGVSDGRNTIYF. The CDR3 bases are TGTGCCACCAGCAGGGGAGTTAGTGACGGTCGAAACACCATATATTTT.

V usage is TRBV15 and J usage is TRBJ2-1, with D perhaps TRBD2 (6 bases). Germline V CDR1 and CDR2: LNHNV, YYDKDF (reference sequence). The CDR3 is made up of 17 amino acids. Trimming took 5 bases from V and 6 from J, leaving 23 bases between them. The DNA for the CDR3 is TGTGCCACCAGCGCTTTCCAAGTGGGGGAGGAGTCCAATGAGCAGTTCTTC. Amino acid sequence: CATSAFQVGEESNEQFF. Filled out from reference TRBV15 and TRBJ2-1, the complete variable domain reads DAMVIQNPRYQVTQFGKPVTLSCSQTLNHNVMYWYQQKSSQAPKLLFHYYDKDFNNEADTPDNFQSRRPNTSFCFLDIRSPGLGDTAMYLCATSAFQVGEESNEQFFGPGTRLTVL.

This clone came up once. The rearrangement joins TRBV2 to TRBJ1-4; D unclear. This CDR3 contains 14 residues. Germline V gives CDR1 SNHLY, CDR2 FYNNEI. V was cut by 5 bases and J by 8 bases, with 15 bases left in between. Written as DNA, the CDR3 is TGTGCCAGCAGTCGACCCTCGCCGGGGGAAAAACTGTTTTTT. This translates into CASSRPSPGEKLFF.

CDR3 DNA: TGTGCCAGCAGCTTAGGGCATTACAATGAGCAGTTCTTC. This gives the protein CASSLGHYNEQFF. This chain joins TRBV11-3 and TRBJ2-1; D not certain. This CDR3 region has 13 residues. The ends were cut back, 1 base at V and 4 bases at J, with 5 bases in the middle. Germline CDR1 and CDR2: SGHNT and YENEEA.

The V and J genes are TRBV29-1 and TRBJ2-7, with TRBD2 matching 15 bases. CDR1 is SQVTM and CDR2 is ANQGSEA in the germline V gene. Trimming cost V 6 bases and J 5 bases; bases outside gene matches: 17. CDR3 length: 18 residues. CDR3 residues: CSVRSKGLAGGIRNEQYF. CDR3 nucleotides: TGCAGCGTCCGATCCAAGGGACTAGCGGGAGGCATAAGGAACGAGCAGTACTTC.

The rearrangement joins TRBV30 to TRBJ2-7, with D uncertain. From germline, CDR1 is GTSNPN and CDR2 SVGIG (reference sequence). This CDR3 is built from 12 residues. With 4 bases removed from V and 7 bases from J, the gap between germline ends came to 14 bases. CDR3 DNA sequence: TGTGCCTGGACCCGACTTCGGCGGGAGCAGTACTTC. This gives the protein CAWTRLRREQYF.

This clone has a handful of counts. The chain couples TRBV19 to TRBJ2-5; 8 bases are a match to TRBD1. Germline V CDR1 and CDR2: LNHDA, SQIVND (reference sequence). Unmatched junction bases numbered 8, after V lost 6 bases and J lost 5 bases. The CDR3 spans 14 residues. CDR3 amino acids: CASSSDRGWETQYF. Here the CDR3 DNA reads TGTGCCAGTAGCAGTGACAGGGGATGGGAGACCCAGTACTTC.

The chain is built from TRBV2 and TRBJ2-7, with 12 bases fitting TRBD2. Germline V gene lookup returns CDR1 SNHLY and CDR2 FYNNEI. With V trimmed by 0 bases and J by 3 bases, 9 bases remained unmatched. This CDR3 has 18 residues. For the CDR3, the DNA is TGTGCCAGCAGTGAAGCGGGGGCTAGCGGGAGGGGCTGCTACGAGCAGTACTTC. Its protein is CASSEAGASGRGCYEQYF.

In nucleotides, the CDR3 is TGTGCCAGCAGCCCCTCGGACAGGAACACTGAAGCTTTCTTT. This gives the protein CASSPSDRNTEAFF. This sequence joins TRBV7-9 and TRBJ1-1; perhaps TRBD1 as D (6 bases). This CDR3 comprises 14 residues. Germline V lookup: CDR1 SEHNR, CDR2 FQNEAQ (reference sequence). V lost 5 bases and J 1 base, leaving 11 bases between the germline ends.

This clone was picked up one time. The CDR3 sequence: CASSIGAGGNNEQFF. CDR3 DNA sequence: TGTGCCAGTAGTATAGGAGCGGGAGGGAACAATGAGCAGTTCTTC. The chain links TRBV19 to TRBJ2-1; 10 positions match TRBD2. The CDR3 has 15 residues. The germline V gene encodes CDR1 LNHDA and CDR2 SQIVND (reference sequence). V dropped 1 base and J dropped 5; count of bases not matched to a gene: 2.

The V and J genes are TRBV11-3 and TRBJ1-1; 7 bases align to TRBD1. V lost 5 bases to trimming and J lost 0 bases; unmatched junction nucleotides: 0. Germline-derived CDR1 and CDR2 are SGHNT and YENEEA. The CDR3 covers 13 residues. The CDR3 coding sequence is TGTGCCAGCAGCGACAGGGTGAACACTGAAGCTTTCTTT. This gives the protein CASSDRVNTEAFF.

The chain links TRBV29-1 to TRBJ2-1; a weak D match, TRBD2 (5 bases). Germline V CDR1 and CDR2: SQVTM, ANQGSEA. The V end was cut by 4 bases, the J end by 8 bases, with 12 bases between. This CDR3 has 12 residues. The CDR3 DNA is TGCAGCGTTGTGGGGAAGGAGGATGAGCAGTTCTTC. Its protein is CSVVGKEDEQFF.

The chain carries TRBV30 and TRBJ2-5, with TRBD1 as a possible D gene (6 bases). This CDR3 spans 15 amino acids. V gave up 0 bases and J gave up 1 base, with 12 bases separating them. Per the germline V gene, CDR1 is GTSNPN and CDR2 is SVGIG (reference sequence). The CDR3 DNA reads as TGTGCCTGGAGTGTAGAAAAGACAGGCCAAGAGACCCAGTACTTC. Its protein product is CAWSVEKTGQETQYF. Based on the CDR3 plus reference TRBV30 and TRBJ2-5, the full variable domain is SQTIHQWPATLVQPVGSPLSLECTVEGTSNPNLYWYRQAAGRGLQLLFYSVGIGQISSEVPQNLSASRPQDRQFILSSKKLLLSDSGFYLCAWSVEKTGQETQYFGPGTRLLVL.

This clone has a handful of counts. The chain has TRBV14 and TRBJ1-1, with D unresolved. The CDR3 spans 13 residues. Trimming stripped 2 bases from V and 5 bases from J, with 9 bases between. Per the germline V gene, CDR1 is SGHDN and CDR2 is FVKESK. Here the CDR3 DNA reads TGTGCCAGCAGCCAATCCCCGAGGACTGAAGCTTTCTTT. It yields the protein CASSQSPRTEAFF. Full variable domain (rest looked up from reference TRBV14 and TRBJ1-1): EAGVTQFPSHSVIEKGQTVTLRCDPISGHDNLYWYRRVMGKEIKFLLHFVKESKQDESGMPNNRFLAERTGGTYSTLKVQPAELEDSGVYFCASSQSPRTEAFFGQGTRLTVV.